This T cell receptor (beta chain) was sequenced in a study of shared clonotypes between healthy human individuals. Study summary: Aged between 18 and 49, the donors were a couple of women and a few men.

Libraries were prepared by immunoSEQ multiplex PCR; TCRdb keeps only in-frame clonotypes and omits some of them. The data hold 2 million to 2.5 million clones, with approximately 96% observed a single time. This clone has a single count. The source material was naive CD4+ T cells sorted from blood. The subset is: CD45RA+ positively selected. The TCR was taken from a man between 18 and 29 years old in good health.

The CDR3 loop is CASRTSGSDTQYF. The CDR3 coding sequence is TGTGCCAGCAGGACTAGCGGGAGTGATACGCAGTATTTT. The chain links TRBV6-4 to TRBJ2-3; 12 bases align to TRBD2. This CDR3 spans 13 amino acids. The germline V gene encodes CDR1 MRHNA and CDR2 SNTAGT. The ends lost 6 bases at V and 6 bases at J; junction bases unmatched: 1.